The 25 T cell receptor beta chains in this list originate from one sample, sequenced in a study of blood T cells in healthy people across ages. A sample-barcoded 5' primer and a J-beta primer mix were used in a second PCR of about 6 to 12 cycles. TCRdb called the 5' RACE reads again in MiXCR, with one record for every CDR3 protein. The data contain some 760,000 distinct CDR3 sequences, around 25% of them seen just once; the ten biggest clones take up 9.4%. A further study also used this sample, focusing on T cells of mothers and their children.

The sample taken for sequencing was blood. The receptors were gathered from a boy aged 5-17 years in good health.

V gene TRBV11-1 combines with J gene TRBJ2-1, with D possibly matching TRBD1 (6 bases). The CDR3 extends over 16 amino acids. Germline V gives CDR1 SGHAT, CDR2 FQDESV (reference sequence). Trimming removed 4 bases from V and 2 bases from J, with 15 bases in between. The CDR3 DNA follows: TGTGCCAGCAGCTACTTACAGGGTAGTCCCTACAATGAGCAGTTCTTC. Translated, it gives CASSYLQGSPYNEQFF.

Only a few counts were recorded for this clonotype. The chain uses TRBV24-1 and TRBJ2-1, with D uncertain. V was shortened by 4 bases and J by 6 bases, with 18 bases between the two germline ends. The CDR3 spans 16 residues. CDR1 is KGHDR, CDR2 SFDVKD, per germline. CDR3 residues: CATSEPGSRVVNEQFF. As DNA, the CDR3 is TGTGCCACCAGTGAACCGGGCTCTAGAGTCGTCAATGAGCAGTTCTTC.

This clonotype was seen once. This chain uses TRBV9 with TRBJ1-2; D is ambiguous. The germline gives CDR1 SGDLS, CDR2 YYNGEE. V dropped 3 bases and J dropped 3 bases, with 12 bases sitting between them. CDR3 length equals 14 residues. Here the CDR3 reads CASSGDGVHYGYTF. The CDR3 region has the DNA TGTGCCAGCAGCGGGGATGGGGTACACTATGGCTACACCTTC. Full variable domain (outside the CDR3, taken from reference TRBV9 and TRBJ1-2): DSGVTQTPKHLITATGQRVTLRCSPRSGDLSVYWYQQSLDQGLQFLIQYYNGEERAKGNILERFSAQQFPDLHSELNLSSLELGDSALYFCASSGDGVHYGYTFGSGTRLTVV.

This clonotype has more than one count but fewer than ten. The V and J genes are TRBV9 and TRBJ1-1, with a weak D call TRBD1 (5 bases). The CDR3 extends over 15 amino acids. The V gene lost 0 bases and the J gene lost 0 bases, with 9 bases spanning the gap. Germline lookup yields CDR1 SGDLS and CDR2 YYNGEE. CDR3 nucleotides: TGTGCCAGCAGCGTAGCAGGGTTCATGAACACTGAAGCTTTCTTT. It yields the protein CASSVAGFMNTEAFF.

This clonotype showed up just a few times. The CDR3 DNA reads TGTGCCAGCAGCTTAGGCATGGTGCAGGGGTTCACTGAAGCTTTCTTT. This sequence encodes CASSLGMVQGFTEAFF. The chain uses TRBV7-9 and TRBJ1-1; a possible D gene is TRBD1 (6 bases). This CDR3 has 16 residues. The germline V and J ends were trimmed by 1 base and 4 bases, with 16 bases remaining between them. Germline loops: CDR1 SEHNR, CDR2 FQNEAQ (reference sequence).

This clonotype has more than one count but fewer than ten. In DNA form, the CDR3 reads TGTGCCAGCAGTGAAGCCAGGACTACTGGTACGCAGTATTTT. It specifies CASSEARTTGTQYF. The rearrangement uses TRBV6-1 and TRBJ2-3; tentative D call: TRBD2 (6 bases). Trimming removed 0 bases at V and 8 bases at J, with 12 bases between. Looked up from germline, CDR1 is MNHNS and CDR2 is SASEGT. CDR3 length equals 14 residues.

The V call is TRBV20-1, the J call TRBJ2-1; 11 bases map to TRBD2. V gave up 4 bases and J gave up 4 bases; unmatched junction bases: 9. This CDR3 contains 16 residues. CDR1 is DFQATT, CDR2 SNEGSKA, per germline (reference sequence). The CDR3 nucleotides are TGCAGTGCTATACCGGGACTAGCGGCCAATTACAATGAGCAGTTCTTC. Translated, it gives CSAIPGLAANYNEQFF.

This chain uses TRBV15 with TRBJ1-5, with D uncertain. CDR1 and CDR2 from the germline V gene are LNHNV and YYDKDF (reference sequence). The V and J ends lost 5 bases and 0 bases respectively, with 5 bases between them. This CDR3 is 13 amino acids long. DNA of the CDR3: TGTGCCACCAGCCTCAGTAGCAATCAGCCCCAGCATTTT. Amino acid sequence: CATSLSSNQPQHF.

In this sample, this clonotype turned up a few times. The rearrangement joins TRBV7-2 to TRBJ2-1; D not resolved. CDR1 and CDR2 from the germline V gene are SGHTA and FQGNSA. Deletions cut 2 bases from V and 0 bases from J, with 5 bases between. The CDR3 sequence is 14 residues long. CDR3 nucleotides: TGTGCCAGCAGCTTAACCCCCTCCTACAATGAGCAGTTCTTC. Its protein product is CASSLTPSYNEQFF. Filled out from reference TRBV7-2 and TRBJ2-1, the complete variable domain reads GAGVSQSPSNKVTEKGKDVELRCDPISGHTALYWYRQSLGQGLEFLIYFQGNSAPDKSGLPSDRFSAERTGGSVSTLTIQRTQQEDSAVYLCASSLTPSYNEQFFGPGTRLTVL.

The chain combines TRBV6-2 or TRBV6-3 with TRBJ2-3, with TRBD2 matching over 13 bases. CDR3 size: 16 residues. Trimming took 4 bases from V and 2 from J; bases not matched to a gene: 3. Germline V gene lookup returns CDR1 MNHEY and CDR2 SVGEGT. CDR3 loop: CASSSGLAGHTDTQYF. In nucleotides, the CDR3 is TGTGCCAGCAGTTCGGGACTAGCGGGACACACAGATACGCAGTATTTT.

V and J are TRBV6-5 and TRBJ2-3; 9 nucleotides match TRBD2. Germline assignment: CDR1 MNHEY and CDR2 SVGAGI. V lost 6 bases to trimming and J lost 2 bases; unmatched junction nucleotides: 9. CDR3 length equals 16 residues. CDR3 region: CASSRGSGGYTDTQYF. CDR3 nucleotide sequence: TGTGCCAGCAGCCGGGGTAGCGGGGGCTACACAGATACGCAGTATTTT.

The genes are TRBV7-9 and TRBJ1-3, with D perhaps TRBD1 (5 bases). The V gene lost 5 bases and the J gene lost 0 bases, with 14 bases spanning the gap. CDR1 and CDR2 from the germline V gene are SEHNR and FQNEAQ (reference sequence). The CDR3 consists of 16 residues. CDR3 region: CASSGHLYISGNTIYF. CDR3 bases: TGTGCCAGCAGCGGACACCTCTACATCTCTGGAAACACCATATATTTT. Full variable domain (missing parts from reference TRBV7-9 and TRBJ1-3): DTGVSQNPRHKITKRGQNVTFRCDPISEHNRLYWYRQTLGQGPEFLTYFQNEAQLEKSRLLSDRFSAERPKGSFSTLEIQRTEQGDSAMYLCASSGHLYISGNTIYFGEGSWLTVV.

This clonotype was detected only a few times. This chain links TRBV28 with TRBJ2-5; 7 bases align to TRBD1. Unmatched junction bases numbered 8, after V lost 5 bases and J lost 2 bases. The germline CDR1 and CDR2 sequences are MDHEN and SYDVKM. There are 15 residues in the CDR3. The CDR3 DNA reads as TGTGCCAGCAGTGACCGCCGGGACAGTCAAGAGACCCAGTACTTC. This codes for CASSDRRDSQETQYF. Full variable domain (rest looked up from reference TRBV28 and TRBJ2-5): DVKVTQSSRYLVKRTGEKVFLECVQDMDHENMFWYRQDPGLGLRLIYFSYDVKMKEKGDIPEGYSVSREKKERFSLILESASTNQTSMYLCASSDRRDSQETQYFGPGTRLLVL.

V usage is TRBV4-1 and J usage is TRBJ1-1; 10 bases line up with TRBD1. CDR1 is MGHRA and CDR2 is YSYEKL in the germline V gene. V shed 4 bases and J 2 bases; nucleotides not matched to a gene: 7. The CDR3 consists of 16 residues. The CDR3 here is CASSLLMTGGNTEAFF. In DNA, the CDR3 is TGCGCCAGCAGCCTCCTTATGACAGGGGGCAACACTGAAGCTTTCTTT.

The sample holds a few counts of this clonotype. The chain carries TRBV5-1 and TRBJ2-7; 7 bases agree with TRBD2. V lost 4 bases to trimming and J lost 7 bases; unmatched junction nucleotides: 11. The CDR3 spans 14 residues. Germline V gene lookup returns CDR1 SGHRS and CDR2 YFSETQ. In nucleotides, the CDR3 is TGCGCCAGCAGCGGGGATAGCGGGCAATCGGAGCAGTACTTC. It specifies CASSGDSGQSEQYF. The full variable domain, completed using reference TRBV5-1 and TRBJ2-7, is KAGVTQTPRYLIKTRGQQVTLSCSPISGHRSVSWYQQTPGQGLQFLFEYFSETQRNKGNFPGRFSGRQFSNSRSEMNVSTLELGDSALYLCASSGDSGQSEQYFGPGTRLTVT.

V and J are TRBV4-3 and TRBJ1-2; no clear D gene. The CDR3 has 15 amino acids. Trimming removed 0 bases at V and 4 bases at J, with 12 bases between. Germline V CDR1 and CDR2: LGHNA, YSLEER. The CDR3 sequence is CASSQDLDGGYGYTF. As DNA, the CDR3 is TGCGCCAGCAGCCAAGATCTGGACGGAGGCTATGGCTACACCTTC.

This chain joins TRBV24-1 and TRBJ1-3; D unclear. The CDR3 consists of 11 residues. CDR1 and CDR2 (germline): KGHDR, SFDVKD. V was trimmed by 10 bases and J by 3 bases, leaving 6 bases between them. The CDR3: CATGYGNTIYF. In nucleotides, the CDR3 is TGTGCCACAGGTTATGGAAACACCATATATTTT.

This clonotype has only a few counts. This chain uses TRBV9 with TRBJ2-5; 9 bases are shared with TRBD1. The J segment lost 5 bases and the V segment lost 3 bases, leaving 11 bases of the junction unmatched. CDR3 length: 16 amino acids. Germline-derived CDR1 and CDR2 are SGDLS and YYNGEE. The CDR3 region is CASSEGTGNDWETQYF. CDR3 DNA: TGTGCCAGCAGCGAGGGGACAGGGAATGACTGGGAGACCCAGTACTTC.

This chain uses TRBV4-3 with TRBJ2-7, with 8 bases aligning to TRBD1. Losses at the gene ends were 0 bases for V and 5 bases for J; bases not matched to a gene: 9. Germline V gene lookup returns CDR1 LGHNA and CDR2 YSLEER. CDR3 size: 16 residues. The CDR3 reads CASSQDGLGTGDEQYF. DNA for the CDR3: TGCGCCAGCAGCCAAGATGGTCTCGGGACAGGAGACGAGCAGTACTTC.

This chain joins TRBV6-5 and TRBJ2-2; 8 nucleotides match TRBD2. CDR3 size: 13 residues. V dropped 4 bases and J dropped 7; count of bases not matched to a gene: 2. CDR1 and CDR2 from the germline V gene are MNHEY and SVGAGI. The CDR3 loop is CASSFSGIGELFF. In nucleotides, the CDR3 is TGTGCCAGCAGTTTTAGCGGGATCGGGGAGCTGTTTTTT.

The chain links TRBV7-9 to TRBJ1-4; D uncertain. V was cut by 2 bases and J by 10 bases, with 5 bases left in between. CDR3 size: 11 residues. Germline assignment: CDR1 SEHNR and CDR2 FQNEAQ (reference sequence). The CDR3 spells CASSLTGKLFF. In DNA form, the CDR3 reads TGTGCCAGCAGCTTAACGGGAAAACTGTTTTTT.

This clonotype was detected a few times. The chain links TRBV7-3 to TRBJ2-7; D gene unclear. The V gene's germline CDR1 is SGHTA and CDR2 FQGTGA. Trimming took 3 bases from V and 4 from J, leaving 16 bases between them. The CDR3 is 15 amino acids. In DNA, the CDR3 is TGTGCCAGCAGCTTTCGGGCCACAAGTGCTTACGAGCAGTACTTC. Protein sequence: CASSFRATSAYEQYF.

V usage is TRBV28 and J usage is TRBJ2-5, with no clear D. CDR3 length equals 15 residues. V was trimmed by 1 base and J by 0 bases, leaving 9 bases between them. Germline V gene data show CDR1 as MDHEN and CDR2 as SYDVKM. DNA for the CDR3: TGTGCCAGCAGTTTATTCGGTCCTTACCAAGAGACCCAGTACTTC. Translation gives CASSLFGPYQETQYF.

The V call is TRBV4-1, the J call TRBJ1-2; TRBD1 aligns across 7 bases. The CDR3 sequence is 14 residues long. V gave up 6 bases and J gave up 2 bases; unmatched junction bases: 6. Germline CDR1 reads MGHRA; CDR2 reads YSYEKL. Here the CDR3 DNA reads TGCGCCAGCAGTCAGACAGGGCTCAACTATGGCTACACCTTC. Its protein product is CASSQTGLNYGYTF.

Many counts were recorded for this clonotype. The chain carries TRBV2 and TRBJ2-6, with D possibly being TRBD1 (5 bases). The V gene lost 8 bases and the J gene lost 1 base, with 12 bases spanning the gap. The germline CDR1 and CDR2 sequences are SNHLY and FYNNEI. There are 15 residues in the CDR3. The CDR3 sequence: CASRTSGSGANVLTF. The CDR3 DNA reads TGTGCCAGCCGGACATCAGGGTCTGGGGCCAACGTCCTGACTTTC.